These 11 T cell receptor beta chains were sequenced from one sample in a study of blood T cell repertoires in COVID-19. The table came from immunoSEQ multiplex PCR; TCRdb's copy has only in-frame clones and leaves some out. Here the sample spans fewer than 50,000 clones, around three quarters being singletons. The sequencing sample was made of peripheral blood. These receptors all stem from a man aged 65-85 years with acute or convalescent COVID-19.

In regard to this clone: Additional DNA sequences in this sample encode the identical CDR3. The rearrangement links TRBV9 to TRBJ1-1; D is unresolved. V gave up 0 bases and J gave up 0 bases, with 6 bases separating them. The germline gives CDR1 SGDLS, CDR2 YYNGEE. The CDR3 loop spans 14 amino acids. The CDR3 DNA is TGTGCCAGCAGCGTAGGTAATATGAACACTGAAGCTTTCTTT. Its protein product is CASSVGNMNTEAFF.

This clone was detected once. The chain combines TRBV10-3 with TRBJ1-1, with a weak D call TRBD1 (5 bases). The V end lost 11 bases, the J end lost 0 bases, and 16 bases lay between the germline ends. The CDR3 spans 14 residues. Germline CDR1 ENHRY, CDR2 SYGVKD. DNA of the CDR3: TGTGCCTTCAACGACGGGGGACTGAACACTGAAGCTTTCTTT. Encoded protein: CAFNDGGLNTEAFF.

This clone was seen a single time. The V and J genes are TRBV6-2 or TRBV6-3 and TRBJ2-2; tentative D call: TRBD1 (5 bases). Trimming left V 4 bases short and J 5 bases short, with 11 bases between. This CDR3 is built from 14 residues. Germline assignment: CDR1 MNHEY and CDR2 SVGEGT. CDR3 DNA: TGTGCCAGCAGTTTACAGGTTGGAACCGGGGAGCTGTTTTTT. This encodes CASSLQVGTGELFF.

This clone is medium-sized within its sample. This chain connects TRBV4-1 to TRBJ1-1; D not certain. The CDR3 sequence is 14 residues long. V was trimmed by 3 bases and J by 4 bases, leaving 12 bases between them. Germline CDR1 is MGHRA and CDR2 is YSYEKL. CDR3 region: CASSQAGYSTEAFF. CDR3 bases: TGCGCCAGCAGCCAGGCGGGATACAGCACTGAAGCTTTCTTT.

The chain employs TRBV7-8 and TRBJ2-3; D unresolved. Germline CDR1 reads SGHVS; CDR2 reads FQNEAQ. CDR3 size: 14 residues. Trimming shortened V by 4 bases and J by 4 bases, and 12 bases separated the two germline ends. CDR3 bases: TGTGCCAGCAGCTGGTCAGTGGGCGCAGATACGCAGTATTTT. It translates to CASSWSVGADTQYF.

This chain joins TRBV6-5 and TRBJ2-7; the match to TRBD2 covers 7 bases. The germline gives CDR1 MNHEY, CDR2 SVGAGI. The CDR3 has 14 residues. J lost 4 bases, V lost 6 bases, and 9 bases had no gene match. CDR3 sequence: CASRRTSPDYEQYF. As DNA, the CDR3 is TGTGCCAGCAGAAGGACTAGTCCAGATTACGAGCAGTACTTC.

The chain carries TRBV14 and TRBJ1-6, with D hard to call. CDR1 and CDR2 from the germline V gene are SGHDN and FVKESK. V lost 0 bases and J 5 bases, leaving 5 bases between the germline ends. This CDR3 spans 14 amino acids. The CDR3: CASSQDRHNSPLHF. In nucleotides, the CDR3 is TGTGCCAGCAGCCAAGACAGGCATAATTCACCCCTCCACTTT.

The sample holds one count of this clone. The chain recombines TRBV5-8 with TRBJ1-3; TRBD1 is a possible D gene (6 bases). CDR3 length: 15 residues. From germline, CDR1 is SGHTS and CDR2 YDEGEE. Trimming shortened V by 0 bases and J by 2 bases, and 9 bases separated the two germline ends. CDR3 sequence: CASSLGQAPGNTIYF. CDR3 in DNA: TGTGCCAGCAGCTTGGGACAGGCCCCTGGAAACACCATATATTTT.

V is TRBV4-2 and J is TRBJ2-1; 8 bases are a match to TRBD2. Per germline, CDR1 LGHNA and CDR2 YNFKEQ. The CDR3 loop spans 15 amino acids. Unmatched junction bases numbered 3, after V lost 1 base and J lost 4 bases. CDR3 sequence (DNA): TGTGCCAGCAGCCAAGGCGGGGGGCCGTACAATGAGCAGTTCTTC. This codes for CASSQGGGPYNEQFF.

The chain couples TRBV7-2 to TRBJ2-3, with 12 nucleotides matching TRBD2. Germline CDR1 and CDR2: SGHTA and FQGNSA. Trimming cost V 4 bases and J 4 bases; bases outside gene matches: 6. This CDR3 contains 16 residues. CDR3 sequence: CASSSTSGSSADTQYF. CDR3 nucleotide sequence: TGTGCCAGCAGCTCGACTAGCGGGAGTTCCGCAGATACGCAGTATTTT.

The chain uses TRBV11-2 and TRBJ1-6; tentatively, D is TRBD1 (6 bases). CDR1 is SGHAT and CDR2 is FQNNGV in the germline V gene. V was shortened by 1 base and J by 10 bases, with 11 bases between the two germline ends. The CDR3 totals 14 residues. CDR3 amino acids: CASSLAAQGSPLHF. The CDR3 DNA is TGTGCCAGCAGCTTAGCGGCTCAGGGGTCACCCCTCCACTTT.